The 13 T cell receptor beta chains given below trace back to one sample, sequenced in a study of T cell clonality in common variable immunodeficiency. The repertoire was sequenced with immunoSEQ multiplex PCR; TCRdb's copy has only in-frame clones and lacks some. The data show under 50,000 clones, with none appearing a single time. Sequenced: peripheral blood mononuclear cells. The receptors stem from a person aged 18-70 years in good health.

This clone was counted at least ten times. CDR3 bases read: TGTGCCAGCTCACCAGTCCCTAGCGGGAGTTTTACAGATACG. Translated, it gives CASSPVPSGSFTDT. From start to end, the CDR3 is CASSPVPSGSFTDTQYF. V is TRBV18 and J is TRBJ2-3; TRBD2 agrees at 10 bases. The read is 3 residues too short to cover the CDR3 end, so that end is filled in from the germline J gene. Trimming cost V 2 bases and J 3 bases; bases outside gene matches: 8. The CDR3 spans 17 residues. The germline V gene encodes CDR1 KGHSH and CDR2 LQKENI.

In its sample, this clone was seen many times. Read coverage stops 3 residues before the CDR3 terminus; the germline J gene supplies the remainder. V usage is TRBV30 and J usage is TRBJ2-1; the D gene is possibly TRBD2 (5 bases). The ends were cut back, 8 bases at V and 0 bases at J, with 8 bases in the middle. The CDR3 length is 12 residues. Germline loops: CDR1 GTSNPN, CDR2 SVGIG (reference sequence). The CDR3: CATGDSYNEQFF. The sequenced CDR3 bases are TGTGCCACCGGGGACTCCTACAATGAG.

This clone was recorded at least ten times. The missing CDR3 end, 3 residues past where the read stops, is filled in from the germline J gene. The V gene is TRBV5-4, the J gene TRBJ2-4, with TRBD2 identical over 7 bases. Germline V gives CDR1 SGHNT, CDR2 YYREEE (reference sequence). Trimming at V came to 7 bases and at J to 2 bases, leaving 6 bases not matched to a gene. This CDR3 has 14 residues. Here the CDR3 reads CASAPGGTKNIQYF. CDR3 bases read: TGTGCCAGCGCTCCGGGGGGTACCAAAAACATT.

The table lists this clone with many counts. Read sequence stops 3 residues before the CDR3 end, and the germline J gene provides the missing end. The chain couples TRBV13 to TRBJ2-3; possibly TRBD2 for D (7 bases). V was trimmed by 5 bases and J by 2 bases, leaving 17 bases between them. CDR1 PRHDT and CDR2 FYEKMQ come from the germline V gene (reference sequence). The CDR3 totals 16 residues. The CDR3 sequence: CASSTSGGAPTDTQYF. The DNA read from the CDR3 is TGTGCCAGCAGCACCTCTGGGGGGGCCCCCACAGATACG. The variable domain in full, completed from reference TRBV13 and TRBJ2-3, reads AAGVIQSPRHLIKEKRETATLKCYPIPRHDTVYWYQQGPGQDPQFLISFYEKMQSDKGSIPDRFSAQQFSDYHSELNMSSLELGDSALYFCASSTSGGAPTDTQYFGPGTRLTVL.

A remark on this clone: One end of the junction fails to match germline, which may point to a read error. The read halts 3 residues ahead of the CDR3 end, with the missing end drawn from the germline J gene. This same CDR3 is encoded by further DNA sequences in the sample. The genes are TRBV18 and TRBJ1-3, with D possibly TRBD1 on 5 matching bases. Germline lookup yields CDR1 KGHSH and CDR2 LQKENI. The CDR3 contains 16 residues. The sequenced part of the CDR3 DNA is TGTGCCAGCTCTCTTCTATCAGGGTCTTCGGGAAACACG. Translation gives CASSLLSGSSGNT. The CDR3 reads in full as CASSLLSGSSGNTIYF.

This clone was picked up many times. The read halts 3 residues ahead of the CDR3 end, with the missing end drawn from the germline J gene. The chain links TRBV2 to TRBJ2-7, with 13 bases aligning to TRBD2. This CDR3 is 15 amino acids long. Germline V gene data show CDR1 as SNHLY and CDR2 as FYNNEI. The J segment lost 2 bases and the V segment lost 3 bases, leaving 1 base of the junction unmatched. CDR3 loop: CASSDTSGGAYEQYF. The sequenced part of the CDR3 DNA is TGTGCCAGCAGTGATACTAGCGGGGGGGCCTACGAG.

The table lists this clone with many counts. The CDR3 goes on 3 residues after the read ends, and that part is filled in from the germline J gene. The chain links TRBV30 to TRBJ1-1; weak D call: TRBD1 (6 bases). V was clipped by 1 base and J by 1 base, with 7 bases between them. Per germline, CDR1 GTSNPN and CDR2 SVGIG (reference sequence). This CDR3 comprises 13 residues. The CDR3 loop reads CAWSAGQNTEAFF. CDR3 DNA, as far as it was read: TGTGCCTGGAGTGCGGGACAGAACACTGAA.

This clone was seen many times. The CDR3 extends 3 residues past the end of the read, so its final part is completed from the germline J gene. J is TRBJ2-1 and V is TRBV30; the match to TRBD2 covers 11 bases. The germline gives CDR1 GTSNPN, CDR2 SVGIG (reference sequence). The CDR3 runs 16 residues. The V gene end was trimmed by 2 bases and the J gene end by 6 bases; junction bases not matched to a gene: 9. The CDR3 DNA, read in part, is TGTGCCTGGAGTCGCAGGGGGCTAGCGGGGGGCAATGAG. Translated, it gives CAWSRRGLAGGNE. The full CDR3 reads CAWSRRGLAGGNEQFF.

This clone was seen repeatedly, ten times or more. From the germline J gene comes the end of the CDR3, since the read stops 3 residues before it. The J gene is TRBJ1-1, the V gene TRBV18; possible D gene TRBD1, 5 bases. The CDR3 loop spans 16 amino acids. The germline gives CDR1 KGHSH, CDR2 LQKENI. Deletions cut 4 bases from V and 6 bases from J, with 21 bases between. The covered CDR3 bases are TGTGCCAGCTCACAAGAACTGGGAGTCCGGGGGTCTGAA. It translates to CASSQELGVRGSE. The entire CDR3 reads CASSQELGVRGSEAFF.

This clone was observed a handful of times. Compared with germline, one end of the junction differs, possibly owing to a read error. The read ends 3 residues shy of where the CDR3 ends; the end is completed using the germline J gene. Other DNA sequences of this sample code for an identical CDR3. The gene calls are TRBV19 and TRBJ1-3; tentative D call: TRBD1 (6 bases). This CDR3 contains 14 residues. Germline lookup yields CDR1 LNHDA and CDR2 SQIVND (reference sequence). CDR3 bases read: TGTGCCAGTAGTACTACAGGGAAGGGAAACACA. It encodes CASSTTGKGNT. The CDR3 in its entirety is CASSTTGKGNTIYF.

This clone has a count of ten or more. The read comes to an end 3 residues before the CDR3 does, leaving the germline J gene to fill in the end. This chain connects TRBV7-2 to TRBJ2-1; 11 bases fit TRBD2. The V segment lost 3 bases and the J segment 3 bases; nucleotides outside the gene matches: 1. The germline CDR1 and CDR2 sequences are SGHTA and FQGNSA. The length of the CDR3 is 15 residues. The CDR3 sequence: CASSLTSGDYNEQFF. The sequenced CDR3 bases are TGTGCCAGCAGCTTGACTAGCGGGGACTACAATGAG.

About this clone itself: The read gets to within 3 residues of the CDR3 end, and the germline J gene fills in the rest. The rearrangement joins TRBV19 to TRBJ1-2, with TRBD1 identical over 10 bases. This CDR3 spans 16 amino acids. The germline V gene encodes CDR1 LNHDA and CDR2 SQIVND (reference sequence). The CDR3: CASSIGQGAQTDTYTF. The sequenced part of the CDR3 DNA is TGTGCCAGTAGTATAGGACAGGGGGCGCAGACAGATACC.

This clone has a count of ten or more. Read sequence stops 3 residues before the CDR3 end, and the germline J gene provides the missing end. The chain links TRBV30 to TRBJ2-5; D is unresolved. Trimming cost V 3 bases and J 1 base, with 9 bases left between them. This CDR3 has 13 amino acids. The germline V gene has CDR1 GTSNPN and CDR2 SVGIG (reference sequence). The chain's CDR3 is CAWSRRVQETQYF. The DNA read from the CDR3 is TGTGCCTGGAGCCGAAGGGTCCAAGAGACC.